Listed here are 9 T cell receptor beta chains from one sample, sequenced in a study of cytomegalovirus exposure and HLA in healthy donors. The PCR contained 60 Vbeta and 13 Jbeta primers. Using immunoSEQ multiplex PCR, the repertoire was profiled, and TCRdb retains in-frame clones only, with some absent. The table shows 100,000 to 150,000 clones, with 73% occurring only once. Input material: PBMCs. The receptor set was obtained from a woman in her 40s in good health and CMV-seropositive.

In its sample, this clone was seen once. The chain carries TRBV9 and TRBJ2-3; 7 nucleotides line up with TRBD1. With 2 bases clipped from V and 1 base from J, the junction kept 10 bases outside the gene matches. Germline V gives CDR1 SGDLS, CDR2 YYNGEE. The length of the CDR3 is 17 residues. CDR3 region: CASSVLSTGAGTDTQYF. The DNA of the CDR3 is TGTGCCAGCAGCGTTCTAAGCACAGGGGCGGGCACAGATACGCAGTATTTT. Full variable domain (missing parts from reference TRBV9 and TRBJ2-3): DSGVTQTPKHLITATGQRVTLRCSPRSGDLSVYWYQQSLDQGLQFLIQYYNGEERAKGNILERFSAQQFPDLHSELNLSSLELGDSALYFCASSVLSTGAGTDTQYFGPGTRLTVL.

This clone was found once. The CDR3 protein is CASSPSTSNEKLFF. CDR3 DNA sequence: TGTGCCAGCTCACCATCAACATCTAATGAAAAACTGTTTTTT. The chain combines TRBV18 with TRBJ1-4; no firm D call. CDR1 is KGHSH and CDR2 is LQKENI in the germline V gene. The germline V and J ends were trimmed by 2 bases and 3 bases, with 7 bases remaining between them. This CDR3 region has 14 residues. Using reference TRBV18 and TRBJ1-4 for the parts outside the CDR3, the full variable domain is NAGVMQNPRHLVRRRGQEARLRCSPMKGHSHVYWYRQLPEEGLKFMVYLQKENIIDESGMPKERFSAEFPKEGPSILRIQQVVRGDSAAYFCASSPSTSNEKLFFGSGTQLSVL.

The chain is built from TRBV5-6 and TRBJ2-1; TRBD2 matches at 9 bases. The germline gives CDR1 SGHDT, CDR2 YYEEEE. V lost 0 bases, J lost 4 bases, and 2 bases stayed unmatched. There are 15 residues in the CDR3. For the CDR3, the DNA is TGTGCCAGCAGCTTGGGGAGCGGGGGGTACAATGAGCAGTTCTTC. Protein sequence: CASSLGSGGYNEQFF.

The rearrangement links TRBV18 to TRBJ1-3; D call uncertain. The CDR3 is 15 residues long. The germline V gene encodes CDR1 KGHSH and CDR2 LQKENI. V was pared by 5 bases and J by 0 bases, with 11 bases between. The chain's CDR3 is CASSFLQISGNTIYF. CDR3 nucleotides: TGTGCCAGCTCATTCTTACAGATCTCTGGAAACACCATATATTTT.

V gene TRBV5-6 combines with J gene TRBJ2-1, with 11 positions matching TRBD2. The CDR3 has 17 amino acids. The trim removed 4 bases at V and 6 bases at J, leaving 12 bases unmatched. CDR1 SGHDT and CDR2 YYEEEE come from the germline V gene. The CDR3 sequence: CASSVPLLAGVVNEQFF. DNA for the CDR3: TGTGCCAGCAGCGTGCCACTACTAGCGGGGGTTGTCAATGAGCAGTTCTTC.

The V and J genes are TRBV6-1 and TRBJ1-5; 8 nucleotides match TRBD1. The CDR3 consists of 14 residues. The V and J ends lost 7 bases and 4 bases, in that order; junction bases with no gene match: 6. Germline CDR1 and CDR2: MNHNS and SASEGT. The CDR3 DNA follows: TGTGCCAGCACTGGGACAGGTCAGAATCAGCCCCAGCATTTT. Translation gives CASTGTGQNQPQHF.

This clone was counted a single time. The chain has TRBV18 and TRBJ1-3, with 9 nucleotides matching TRBD1. Germline V gene lookup returns CDR1 KGHSH and CDR2 LQKENI. This CDR3 contains 15 residues. The J segment lost 2 bases and the V segment lost 2 bases, leaving 1 base of the junction unmatched. CDR3 DNA: TGTGCCAGCTCACCAGGGACAGGGCCTGGAAACACCATATATTTT. It specifies CASSPGTGPGNTIYF.

The V and J genes are TRBV11-2 and TRBJ1-2; no firm D call. V was cut by 1 base and J by 4 bases, with 7 bases left in between. This CDR3 contains 13 residues. In germline, CDR1 is SGHAT, CDR2 FQNNGV. CDR3 region: CASSLGRSYGYTF. The CDR3, as DNA: TGTGCCAGCAGCTTAGGTCGGTCCTATGGCTACACCTTC.

This clone was picked up a small number of times. This chain links TRBV10-3 with TRBJ1-6; 7 nucleotides agree with TRBD1. The trim removed 4 bases at V and 15 bases at J, leaving 9 bases unmatched. The CDR3 has 13 amino acids. Germline CDR1 reads ENHRY; CDR2 reads SYGVKD. The CDR3 sequence is CAISARGTYNLHF. For the CDR3, the DNA is TGTGCCATCAGTGCCAGGGGGACATATAACCTCCACTTT.